The next 21 T cell receptor beta chains were all read from a single sample in a study of blood T cell repertoires in COVID-19. Sequenced by immunoSEQ multiplex PCR; TCRdb stores in-frame clones only, minus some. Of under 70,000 clones in the sample, about 89% were seen once. The specimen sequenced was peripheral blood. These receptors originate from a woman aged 60-70 years with active or convalescent COVID-19.

In this sample, this clone turned up a few times. The chain uses TRBV7-9 and TRBJ1-1; possible D gene TRBD1, 5 bases. Germline CDR1 reads SEHNR; CDR2 reads FQNEAQ (reference sequence). The length of the CDR3 is 13 residues. The V gene lost 4 bases and the J gene lost 1 base, with 7 bases spanning the gap. In nucleotides, the CDR3 is TGTGCCAGCAGCTCGCAGGGGAACACTGAAGCTTTCTTT. Amino acid sequence: CASSSQGNTEAFF.

This chain connects TRBV5-4 to TRBJ2-5; 7 bases match TRBD2. V gave up 2 bases and J gave up 1 base; unmatched junction bases: 2. The CDR3 spans 14 residues. The V gene's germline CDR1 is SGHNT and CDR2 YYREEE (reference sequence). This chain's CDR3 is CASSFGGGQETQYF. CDR3 coding DNA: TGTGCCAGCAGCTTTGGCGGGGGCCAAGAGACCCAGTACTTC.

This chain connects TRBV28 to TRBJ2-1, with 7 nucleotides matching TRBD2. Germline trimming cut 8 bases from V and 4 bases from J; bases unmatched to any gene: 5. Germline V gene sequence: CDR1 MDHEN, CDR2 SYDVKM. There are 13 residues in the CDR3. CDR3 in amino acids: CASREELYNEQFF. DNA for the CDR3: TGTGCCAGCCGGGAGGAGTTATACAATGAGCAGTTCTTC.

V usage is TRBV28 and J usage is TRBJ2-3; D is undetermined. Germline assignment: CDR1 MDHEN and CDR2 SYDVKM. The V end lost 3 bases, the J end lost 0 bases, and 10 bases lay between the germline ends. This CDR3 spans 15 amino acids. CDR3 region: CASSFDSFSTDTQYF. The CDR3 DNA reads TGTGCCAGCAGTTTTGACTCCTTCAGCACAGATACGCAGTATTTT. Based on the CDR3 plus reference TRBV28 and TRBJ2-3, the full variable domain is DVKVTQSSRYLVKRTGEKVFLECVQDMDHENMFWYRQDPGLGLRLIYFSYDVKMKEKGDIPEGYSVSREKKERFSLILESASTNQTSMYLCASSFDSFSTDTQYFGPGTRLTVL.

This rearrangement joins TRBV19 to TRBJ1-5; unclear D gene. CDR1 and CDR2 from the germline V gene are LNHDA and SQIVND (reference sequence). The CDR3 has 14 residues. Trimming cost V 6 bases and J 6 bases, with 15 bases left between them. CDR3 region: CASSNDRGTQPQHF. CDR3 coding DNA: TGTGCCAGTAGCAACGACCGGGGAACTCAGCCCCAGCATTTT.

This clone was recorded only once. The chain recombines TRBV6-1 with TRBJ2-2; no firm D call. CDR1 is MNHNS and CDR2 is SASEGT in the germline V gene. V lost 3 bases to trimming and J lost 6 bases, with 8 bases between them. The CDR3 is 13 amino acids. The CDR3 DNA reads TGTGCCAGCAGTGAGGCCCTAGCCGGGGAGCTGTTTTTT. Its translation: CASSEALAGELFF.

The chain couples TRBV24-1 to TRBJ2-3; 10 bases match TRBD2. V was clipped by 5 bases and J by 2 bases; unmatched bases: 9. This CDR3 has 17 residues. CDR1 and CDR2 (germline): KGHDR, SFDVKD. DNA of the CDR3: TGTGCCACCAGTGCCCCCCTAGCGGGGGAACCCACAGATACGCAGTATTTT. Residues: CATSAPLAGEPTDTQYF.

The chain joins TRBV6-5 to TRBJ1-6, with 11 bases identical to TRBD1. The trim removed 8 bases at V and 10 bases at J, leaving 7 bases unmatched. This CDR3 is 14 amino acids long. Germline V lookup: CDR1 MNHEY, CDR2 SVGAGI. In DNA, the CDR3 is TGTGCCAGCGTTACCGGGACAGGGGGATCACCCCTCCACTTT. It is translated as CASVTGTGGSPLHF.

V gene TRBV13 combines with J gene TRBJ2-4, with 10 bases aligning to TRBD2. With V trimmed by 3 bases and J by 5 bases, 10 bases remained unmatched. The CDR3 loop spans 17 amino acids. Germline values: CDR1 PRHDT, CDR2 FYEKMQ (reference sequence). The DNA of the CDR3 is TGTGCCAGCAGCTTTTCACCGGGACTAGCGTTAGAAAACATTCAGTACTTC. Protein product: CASSFSPGLALENIQYF.

The V call is TRBV28, the J call TRBJ1-1; 10 nucleotides agree with TRBD1. Germline loops: CDR1 MDHEN, CDR2 SYDVKM. Germline trimming cut 4 bases from V and 2 bases from J; bases unmatched to any gene: 7. There are 16 residues in the CDR3. The CDR3 is CASSSPSTGGNTEAFF. CDR3 in DNA: TGTGCCAGCAGTTCTCCCTCGACAGGGGGCAACACTGAAGCTTTCTTT.

The V gene is TRBV9, the J gene TRBJ1-3, with 7 bases aligning to TRBD1. From germline, CDR1 is SGDLS and CDR2 YYNGEE. The CDR3 runs 17 residues. Germline trimming cut 3 bases from V and 0 bases from J; bases unmatched to any gene: 9. The CDR3, as DNA: TGTGCCAGCAGCGACCCCCGGACAGGCCTCTCTGGAAACACCATATATTTT. It specifies CASSDPRTGLSGNTIYF.

The V gene is TRBV18, the J gene TRBJ2-5; D possibly corresponds to TRBD2 (5 bases). This CDR3 is built from 13 residues. V lost 3 bases, J lost 1 base, and 6 bases lay in between. Per germline, CDR1 KGHSH and CDR2 LQKENI. The CDR3 coding sequence is TGTGCCAGCTCACCCGGAGGCCAAGAGACCCAGTACTTC. As protein: CASSPGGQETQYF.

The chain joins TRBV2 to TRBJ2-5; D not resolved. Germline CDR1 reads SNHLY; CDR2 reads FYNNEI. V gave up 7 bases and J gave up 2 bases, with 5 bases separating them. The CDR3 loop spans 11 amino acids. The DNA for the CDR3 is TGTGCCAGCATTCTACAAGAGACCCAGTACTTC. Protein product: CASILQETQYF.

The DNA of the CDR3 is TGTGCCAGCAGCCCACTCGACAGGAAACTGTTTTTT. Amino acid sequence: CASSPLDRKLFF. The chain carries TRBV14 and TRBJ1-4; possible D gene TRBD1, 6 bases. Germline lookup yields CDR1 SGHDN and CDR2 FVKESK. This CDR3 has 12 residues. With 4 bases removed from V and 11 bases from J, the gap between germline ends came to 11 bases.

In this sample, this clone turned up a few times. V gene TRBV18 combines with J gene TRBJ1-6, with a weak D call TRBD1 (6 bases). Germline-derived CDR1 and CDR2 are KGHSH and LQKENI. The CDR3 has 15 amino acids. V was cut by 3 bases and J by 8 bases, with 14 bases left in between. The CDR3 loop reads CASSPTGPPDSPLHF. Here the CDR3 DNA reads TGTGCCAGCTCACCCACAGGGCCTCCCGATTCACCCCTCCACTTT.

The rearrangement joins TRBV6-1 to TRBJ2-7; TRBD2 is a possible D gene (5 bases). V was pared by 1 base and J by 2 bases, with 15 bases between. The CDR3 extends over 16 amino acids. CDR1 and CDR2 (germline): MNHNS, SASEGT. CDR3 nucleotide sequence: TGTGCCAGCAGTGAAGACGCTCCGGGGAGCCCCTACGAGCAGTACTTC. Amino acids: CASSEDAPGSPYEQYF.

This chain links TRBV7-6 with TRBJ1-2, with 10 bases that match TRBD1. V was clipped by 4 bases and J by 1 base; unmatched bases: 15. This CDR3 spans 19 amino acids. Germline V gene lookup returns CDR1 SGHVS and CDR2 FNYEAQ. CDR3 protein: CASSSLGGDRGSLNYGYTF. The CDR3 bases are TGTGCCAGCAGCTCATTAGGTGGGGACAGGGGCTCTCTTAACTATGGCTACACCTTC.

The chain employs TRBV19 and TRBJ2-3; D unclear. The CDR3 spans 14 residues. Germline CDR1 is LNHDA and CDR2 is SQIVND (reference sequence). With 1 base removed from V and 2 bases from J, the gap between germline ends came to 7 bases. This chain's CDR3 is CASSIAPFTDTQYF. CDR3 DNA sequence: TGTGCCAGTAGTATAGCTCCCTTCACAGATACGCAGTATTTT.

The genes are TRBV7-7 and TRBJ1-4; D uncertain. This CDR3 spans 13 amino acids. The V end was cut by 1 base, the J end by 7 bases, with 7 bases between. Germline values: CDR1 SSHAT, CDR2 FNYEAQ (reference sequence). CDR3 nucleotide sequence: TGTGCCAGCAGCTTAGAAGCGGGTGAAAAACTGTTTTTT. Encoded protein: CASSLEAGEKLFF.

V usage is TRBV9 and J usage is TRBJ1-2; the D gene is possibly TRBD1 (5 bases). The CDR3 loop spans 17 amino acids. Germline V CDR1 and CDR2: SGDLS, YYNGEE. V lost 0 bases and J 8 bases, leaving 23 bases between the germline ends. DNA of the CDR3: TGTGCCAGCAGCGTAGACCAGGTTGGGGGACTATGGGGCGGCTACACCTTC. It translates to CASSVDQVGGLWGGYTF.

The chain uses TRBV2 and TRBJ1-4; no clear D gene. This CDR3 has 13 amino acids. Per germline, CDR1 SNHLY and CDR2 FYNNEI. V was shortened by 2 bases and J by 8 bases, with 9 bases between the two germline ends. Here the CDR3 reads CASSEQVAEKLFF. The CDR3 coding sequence is TGTGCCAGCAGTGAACAGGTAGCGGAAAAACTGTTTTTT.